Each of the 25 T cell receptor beta chains below was sequenced from the same sample in a study of T cell clonotyping in hematopoietic cell transplantation. The protocol was immunoSEQ multiplex PCR, while the TCRdb copy is restricted to in-frame clones and leaves out a portion. The sample gives about 27,000 clones, approximately 95% of which show up once; approximately 1.5% is in the top ten. Sequencing input: peripheral blood mononuclear cells. These receptors originate from a man aged 50 or older in good health. Some clones in this sample may be carry-over from other donors' samples.

The gene calls are TRBV14 and TRBJ1-6; no clear D gene. Trimming took off 1 base at V and 4 bases at J, with 8 bases between the two ends. This CDR3 contains 15 residues. CDR1 SGHDN and CDR2 FVKESK come from the germline V gene. Here the CDR3 reads CASSQVNSYNSPLHF. The CDR3 DNA follows: TGTGCCAGCAGCCAAGTAAACTCTTATAATTCACCCCTCCACTTT.

The chain links TRBV6-1 to TRBJ1-1; D might be TRBD1 (5 bases). Germline V gene sequence: CDR1 MNHNS, CDR2 SASEGT. Trimming took 3 bases from V and 7 from J, leaving 18 bases between them. The CDR3 sequence is 15 residues long. The CDR3 protein is CASSDRSGGRGEAFF. Written as DNA, the CDR3 is TGTGCCAGCAGTGATCGCTCTGGGGGAAGAGGTGAAGCTTTCTTT.

The rearrangement joins TRBV5-5 to TRBJ1-5, with TRBD1 matching over 8 bases. Germline values: CDR1 SGHKS, CDR2 YYEKEE (reference sequence). CDR3 size: 15 residues. Trimming removed 3 bases from V and 1 base from J; junction bases left unmatched: 3. The CDR3 loop is CASSSWTGSNQPQHF. The CDR3 DNA sequence: TGTGCCAGCAGCTCATGGACAGGGAGCAATCAGCCCCAGCATTTT.

The chain is built from TRBV7-2 and TRBJ2-4; 10 bases align to TRBD2. In germline, CDR1 is SGHTA, CDR2 FQGNSA. This CDR3 has 17 amino acids. The J segment lost 5 bases and the V segment lost 3 bases, leaving 10 bases of the junction unmatched. CDR3 region: CASSFLAGGGRENIQYF. The CDR3, as DNA: TGTGCCAGCAGCTTTTTAGCGGGGGGCGGGAGGGAAAACATTCAGTACTTC. Full variable domain (outside the CDR3, taken from reference TRBV7-2 and TRBJ2-4): GAGVSQSPSNKVTEKGKDVELRCDPISGHTALYWYRQSLGQGLEFLIYFQGNSAPDKSGLPSDRFSAERTGGSVSTLTIQRTQQEDSAVYLCASSFLAGGGRENIQYFGAGTRLSVL.

The chain employs TRBV10-3 and TRBJ2-6; the D is unclear. V was pared by 4 bases and J by 0 bases, with 10 bases between. This CDR3 region has 16 residues. Germline-derived CDR1 and CDR2 are ENHRY and SYGVKD. CDR3 loop: CAISALEASGANVLTF. The CDR3 bases are TGTGCCATCAGTGCCCTGGAAGCCTCTGGGGCCAACGTCCTGACTTTC.

V is TRBV4-3 and J is TRBJ1-1; tentative D call: TRBD1 (6 bases). V was pared by 0 bases and J by 4 bases, with 15 bases between. This CDR3 contains 16 residues. Per the germline V gene, CDR1 is LGHNA and CDR2 is YSLEER. CDR3 region: CASSQDAVGTLTEAFF. CDR3 sequence (DNA): TGCGCCAGCAGCCAAGATGCAGTGGGGACACTCACTGAAGCTTTCTTT.

The rearrangement joins TRBV25-1 to TRBJ1-1; TRBD1 is a possible D gene (5 bases). CDR3 length equals 15 residues. V was trimmed by 4 bases and J by 6 bases, leaving 18 bases between them. The V gene's germline CDR1 is MGHDK and CDR2 SYGVNS. The CDR3 region is CASSGLGRAGAEAFF. CDR3 DNA: TGTGCCAGCAGTGGCCTGGGACGGGCGGGGGCTGAAGCTTTCTTT.

The table lists this clone with a count of one. The chain uses TRBV2 and TRBJ2-5; D could derive from TRBD1 or TRBD2 (6 bases each). Germline assignment: CDR1 SNHLY and CDR2 FYNNEI. The CDR3 sequence is 14 residues long. Trimming took 7 bases from V and 5 from J, leaving 17 bases between them. The CDR3 loop reads CASKSTGTRETQYF. Here the CDR3 DNA reads TGTGCCAGCAAATCCACAGGGACTCGTGAGACCCAGTACTTC.

Concerning this clone itself: Sequence at one end of the junction differs from germline and may be a read error. The CDR3 DNA reads as TGTGCCAGCAGGGGGGAAATAGCAGGGTGGAACTTC. Translation gives CASRGEIAGWNF. The chain joins TRBV2 to TRBJ2-5; possibly TRBD1 or TRBD2 for D (5 bases each). Germline V gene data show CDR1 as SNHLY and CDR2 as FYNNEI. The CDR3 loop spans 12 amino acids.

This clone was counted a few times. The chain links TRBV14 to TRBJ1-1; D remains ambiguous. The CDR3 extends over 12 amino acids. CDR1 SGHDN and CDR2 FVKESK come from the germline V gene. Trimming left V 5 bases short and J 3 bases short, with 7 bases between. The CDR3 spells CASSRLDTEAFF. In nucleotides, the CDR3 is TGTGCCAGCAGCAGGTTAGACACTGAAGCTTTCTTT.

V usage is TRBV29-1 and J usage is TRBJ2-1, with a possible D match to TRBD2 (5 bases). Germline V CDR1 and CDR2: SQVTM, ANQGSEA. This CDR3 spans 15 amino acids. The V and J ends lost 6 bases and 2 bases respectively, with 17 bases between them. CDR3 protein: CSVPTGSGPYNEQFF. The CDR3, as DNA: TGCAGCGTGCCGACGGGCAGCGGTCCCTACAATGAGCAGTTCTTC.

The chain joins TRBV6-5 to TRBJ2-7, with D tentatively TRBD1 (5 bases). The V end lost 2 bases, the J end lost 6 bases, and 14 bases lay between the germline ends. Germline CDR1 MNHEY, CDR2 SVGAGI. This CDR3 comprises 14 residues. The CDR3 DNA reads TGTGCCAGCAGTTACGGAGCAGGGCTCGGCGAGCAGTACTTC. Its protein is CASSYGAGLGEQYF.

The rearrangement uses TRBV9 and TRBJ1-5; 7 nucleotides line up with TRBD1. J lost 3 bases, V lost 3 bases, and 3 bases had no gene match. The CDR3 is made up of 14 amino acids. Germline lookup yields CDR1 SGDLS and CDR2 YYNGEE. DNA for the CDR3: TGTGCCAGCAGCGCGGGACAGATCAATCAGCCCCAGCATTTT. Protein sequence: CASSAGQINQPQHF.

The chain carries TRBV6-1 and TRBJ1-2, with 8 bases that match TRBD1. Trimming cost V 2 bases and J 4 bases; bases outside gene matches: 3. CDR1 MNHNS and CDR2 SASEGT come from the germline V gene. The CDR3 runs 14 residues. CDR3: CASSEQGAAYGYTF. The CDR3 DNA sequence: TGTGCCAGCAGTGAACAGGGGGCGGCCTATGGCTACACCTTC.

V is TRBV19 and J is TRBJ1-2; TRBD1 is a possible D gene (5 bases). CDR1 and CDR2 (germline): LNHDA, SQIVND (reference sequence). Trimming removed 7 bases from V and 8 bases from J, with 20 bases in between. This CDR3 region has 14 residues. The CDR3 loop reads CASNTPGLGYGYTF. The CDR3, as DNA: TGTGCCAGTAATACTCCGGGACTGGGATACGGCTACACCTTC.

This clone was counted a few times. The genes are TRBV5-6 and TRBJ1-5; D not resolved. Between the trimmed V and J ends, which lost 3 bases and 1 base, there was a span of 2 bases. The CDR3 contains 12 residues. The germline gives CDR1 SGHDT, CDR2 YYEEEE. Here the CDR3 DNA reads TGTGCCAGCAGCTACAGCAATCAGCCCCAGCATTTT. Protein: CASSYSNQPQHF. Drawing the rest from reference TRBV5-6 and TRBJ1-5, the complete variable domain is DAGVTQSPTHLIKTRGQQVTLRCSPKSGHDTVSWYQQALGQGPQFIFQYYEEEERQRGNFPDRFSGHQFPNYSSELNVNALLLGDSALYLCASSYSNQPQHFGDGTRLSIL.

V usage is TRBV7-2 and J usage is TRBJ2-1, with TRBD2 matching over 7 bases. Germline CDR1 SGHTA, CDR2 FQGNSA. This CDR3 has 13 residues. V lost 7 bases to trimming and J lost 9 bases; unmatched junction nucleotides: 9. The CDR3 is CASNMGRGSEQFF. The CDR3 region has the DNA TGTGCCAGCAACATGGGGCGGGGGAGTGAGCAGTTCTTC. Supplemented by reference TRBV7-2 and TRBJ2-1, the full variable domain reads GAGVSQSPSNKVTEKGKDVELRCDPISGHTALYWYRQSLGQGLEFLIYFQGNSAPDKSGLPSDRFSAERTGGSVSTLTIQRTQQEDSAVYLCASNMGRGSEQFFGPGTRLTVL.

The V gene is TRBV4-3, the J gene TRBJ2-7; D may be TRBD2 (5 bases). Trimming cost V 1 base and J 3 bases, with 10 bases left between them. Germline V gene lookup returns CDR1 LGHNA and CDR2 YSLEER. The CDR3 has 14 amino acids. CDR3 loop: CASSQGYGNYEQYF. For the CDR3, the DNA is TGCGCCAGCAGCCAAGGGTACGGGAACTACGAGCAGTACTTC.

V gene TRBV9 combines with J gene TRBJ1-2; perhaps TRBD1 as D (5 bases). The CDR3 is 12 residues long. The germline V and J ends were trimmed by 2 bases and 6 bases, with 8 bases remaining between them. Germline V gene data show CDR1 as SGDLS and CDR2 as YYNGEE. The CDR3, as DNA: TGTGCCAGCAGCGTTCAGGGTGATGGCTACACCTTC. Translating gives CASSVQGDGYTF. Full variable domain (outside the CDR3, taken from reference TRBV9 and TRBJ1-2): DSGVTQTPKHLITATGQRVTLRCSPRSGDLSVYWYQQSLDQGLQFLIQYYNGEERAKGNILERFSAQQFPDLHSELNLSSLELGDSALYFCASSVQGDGYTFGSGTRLTVV.

A note on this clone: Other DNA sequences of this sample code for an identical CDR3. CDR3 in amino acids: CSVDGGDTEAFF. CDR3 nucleotide sequence: TGCAGCGTTGACGGGGGAGACACTGAAGCTTTCTTT. J is TRBJ1-1 and V is TRBV29-1, with a weak D call TRBD1 (5 bases). This CDR3 has 12 amino acids. Germline CDR1 is SQVTM and CDR2 is ANQGSEA. The V gene lost 3 bases and the J gene lost 3 bases, with 8 bases spanning the gap.

This clone showed up just once. The chain joins TRBV30 to TRBJ2-7; no definite D call. Looked up from germline, CDR1 is GTSNPN and CDR2 is SVGIG (reference sequence). The V gene lost 0 bases and the J gene lost 1 base, with 1 base spanning the gap. This CDR3 is 11 amino acids long. As DNA, the CDR3 is TGTGCCTGGAGTGTATCCTACGAGCAGTACTTC. Residues: CAWSVSYEQYF.

The V call is TRBV5-1, the J call TRBJ2-5; D is ambiguous. CDR1 is SGHRS and CDR2 is YFSETQ in the germline V gene. CDR3 length: 13 amino acids. V lost 1 base and J 1 base, leaving 5 bases between the germline ends. The CDR3 coding sequence is TGCGCCAGCAGCTTGCAAAGCCAAGAGACCCAGTACTTC. Amino acids: CASSLQSQETQYF. Complete variable domain (other parts from reference TRBV5-1 and TRBJ2-5): KAGVTQTPRYLIKTRGQQVTLSCSPISGHRSVSWYQQTPGQGLQFLFEYFSETQRNKGNFPGRFSGRQFSNSRSEMNVSTLELGDSALYLCASSLQSQETQYFGPGTRLLVL.

This rearrangement joins TRBV30 to TRBJ1-2, with TRBD1 as a possible D gene (5 bases). Germline CDR1 and CDR2: GTSNPN and SVGIG (reference sequence). The CDR3 is 13 amino acids. Trimming stripped 2 bases from V and 4 bases from J, with 11 bases between. The CDR3 nucleotides are TGTGCCTGGAGTAATCAGGGCGGCTATGGCTACACCTTC. Translation gives CAWSNQGGYGYTF.

J is TRBJ2-2 and V is TRBV29-1; 9 nucleotides match TRBD1. This CDR3 has 13 residues. CDR1 is SQVTM and CDR2 is ANQGSEA in the germline V gene. V shed 7 bases, J shed 3 bases, and the junction held 3 bases outside the gene matches. The CDR3 coding sequence is TGCAGCGCTAGGACAGGGGACACCGGGGAGCTGTTTTTT. Translating gives CSARTGDTGELFF.

There are a few counts of this clone. The chain uses TRBV7-2 and TRBJ2-2, with 9 bases lining up with TRBD1. Germline trimming cut 5 bases from V and 4 bases from J; bases unmatched to any gene: 5. The CDR3 extends over 15 amino acids. CDR1 is SGHTA, CDR2 FQGNSA, per germline. The CDR3 DNA reads TGTGCCAGCAGCACCTCGGGACAGGGCACCGGGGAGCTGTTTTTT. It encodes CASSTSGQGTGELFF.